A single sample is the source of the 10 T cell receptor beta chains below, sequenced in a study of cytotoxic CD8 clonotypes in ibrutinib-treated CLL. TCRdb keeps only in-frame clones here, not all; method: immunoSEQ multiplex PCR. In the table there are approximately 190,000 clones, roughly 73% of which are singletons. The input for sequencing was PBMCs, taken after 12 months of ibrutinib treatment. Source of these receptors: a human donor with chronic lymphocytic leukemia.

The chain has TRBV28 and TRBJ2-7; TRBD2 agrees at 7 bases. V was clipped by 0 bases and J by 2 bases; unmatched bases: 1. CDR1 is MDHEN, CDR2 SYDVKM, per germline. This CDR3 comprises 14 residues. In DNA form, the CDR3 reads TGTGCCAGCAGTTTATGGAGCGGGACCTACGAGCAGTACTTC. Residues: CASSLWSGTYEQYF.

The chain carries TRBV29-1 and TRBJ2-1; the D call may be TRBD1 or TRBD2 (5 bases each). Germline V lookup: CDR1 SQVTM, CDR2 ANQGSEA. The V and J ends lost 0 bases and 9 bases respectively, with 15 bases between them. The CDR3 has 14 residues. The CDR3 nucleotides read TGCAGCGTTGAAGACCTGGGGGATCACGGTGAGCAGTTCTTC. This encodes CSVEDLGDHGEQFF.

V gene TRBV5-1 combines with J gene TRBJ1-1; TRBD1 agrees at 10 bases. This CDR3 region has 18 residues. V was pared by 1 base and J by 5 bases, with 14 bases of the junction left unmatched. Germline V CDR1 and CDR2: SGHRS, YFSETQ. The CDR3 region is CASSLPSGLGQGGTEAFF. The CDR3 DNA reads TGCGCCAGCAGCTTGCCTTCCGGACTCGGACAGGGGGGAACTGAAGCTTTCTTT.

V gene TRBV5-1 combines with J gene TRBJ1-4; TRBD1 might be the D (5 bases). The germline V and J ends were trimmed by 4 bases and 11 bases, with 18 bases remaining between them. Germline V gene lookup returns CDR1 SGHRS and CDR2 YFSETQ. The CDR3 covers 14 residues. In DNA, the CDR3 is TGCGCCAGCAGCCTGGGGCAGGGTGAGGGGAAACTGTTTTTT. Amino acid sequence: CASSLGQGEGKLFF.

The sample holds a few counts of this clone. The CDR3 loop is CASSELLDPVQETQYF. The CDR3, as DNA: TGTGCCAGCAGTGAACTCCTAGACCCGGTACAAGAGACCCAGTACTTC. This sequence joins TRBV2 and TRBJ2-5, with D uncertain. The length of the CDR3 is 16 residues. V was trimmed by 2 bases and J by 2 bases, leaving 15 bases between them. CDR1 is SNHLY, CDR2 FYNNEI, per germline.

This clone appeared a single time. The chain's CDR3 is CASSIEGTRRSYEQYF. The DNA of the CDR3 is TGTGCCAGTAGTATTGAAGGGACTAGAAGGTCCTACGAGCAGTACTTC. J is TRBJ2-7 and V is TRBV19, with TRBD2 matching over 8 bases. CDR1 is LNHDA and CDR2 is SQIVND in the germline V gene (reference sequence). The V gene end was trimmed by 3 bases and the J gene end by 1 base; junction bases not matched to a gene: 8. The CDR3 totals 16 residues.

CDR3 protein: CASLKRDWSYEQYF. In DNA form, the CDR3 reads TGTGCCAGCTTAAAGCGGGATTGGTCCTACGAGCAGTACTTC. The chain uses TRBV28 and TRBJ2-7, with 7 positions matching TRBD2. The CDR3 is made up of 14 amino acids. The trim removed 8 bases at V and 1 base at J, leaving 8 bases unmatched. Germline loops: CDR1 MDHEN, CDR2 SYDVKM.

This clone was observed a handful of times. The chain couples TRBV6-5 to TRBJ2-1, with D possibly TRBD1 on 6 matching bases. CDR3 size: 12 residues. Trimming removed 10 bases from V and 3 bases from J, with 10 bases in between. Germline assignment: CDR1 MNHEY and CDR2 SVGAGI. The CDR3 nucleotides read TGTGCCACCGGGACATTCTACAATGAGCAGTTCTTC. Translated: CATGTFYNEQFF.

As DNA, the CDR3 is TGTGCCAGCAGGATGGGGGGACAGGGAAACTATGGCTACACCTTC. As protein: CASRMGGQGNYGYTF. The chain recombines TRBV6-1 with TRBJ1-2; the match to TRBD1 covers 9 bases. The CDR3 runs to 15 residues. Germline V gene sequence: CDR1 MNHNS, CDR2 SASEGT. J gave up 2 bases and V 6 bases, and 7 bases lay outside the gene matches.

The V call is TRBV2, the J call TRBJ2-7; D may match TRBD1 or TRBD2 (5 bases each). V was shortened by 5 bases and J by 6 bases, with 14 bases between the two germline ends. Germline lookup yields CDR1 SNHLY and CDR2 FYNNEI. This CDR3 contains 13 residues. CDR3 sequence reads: CASSLRGGLEQYF. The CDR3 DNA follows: TGTGCCAGCAGTCTACGGGGCGGGCTCGAGCAGTACTTC.